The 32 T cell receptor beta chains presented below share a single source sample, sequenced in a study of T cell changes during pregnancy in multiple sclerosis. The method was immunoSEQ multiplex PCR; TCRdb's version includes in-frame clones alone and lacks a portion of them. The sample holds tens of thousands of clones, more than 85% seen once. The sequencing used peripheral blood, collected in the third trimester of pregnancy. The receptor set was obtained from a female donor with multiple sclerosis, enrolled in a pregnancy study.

The CDR3 DNA sequence: TGCAGCGGGGGAAGGGGGAGCACCGGGGAGCTGTTTTTT. Protein sequence: CSGGRGSTGELFF. This chain joins TRBV29-1 and TRBJ2-2; D possibly corresponds to TRBD1 (6 bases). V was trimmed by 7 bases and J by 4 bases, leaving 13 bases between them. Looked up from germline, CDR1 is SQVTM and CDR2 is ANQGSEA. The CDR3 is made up of 13 amino acids.

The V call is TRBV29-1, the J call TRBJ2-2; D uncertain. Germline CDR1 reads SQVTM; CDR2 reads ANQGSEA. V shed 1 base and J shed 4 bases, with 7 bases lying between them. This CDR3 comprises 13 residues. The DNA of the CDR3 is TGCAGCGTTGAAGTTTCAGGCACCGGGGAGCTGTTTTTT. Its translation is CSVEVSGTGELFF.

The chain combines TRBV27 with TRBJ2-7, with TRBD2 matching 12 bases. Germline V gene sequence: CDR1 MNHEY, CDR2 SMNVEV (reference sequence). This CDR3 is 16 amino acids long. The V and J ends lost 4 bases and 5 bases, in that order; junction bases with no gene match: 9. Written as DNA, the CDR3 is TGTGCCAGCAGTTCCCACTCTAGCGGGAGGGCCGACGAGCAGTACTTC. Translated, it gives CASSSHSSGRADEQYF.

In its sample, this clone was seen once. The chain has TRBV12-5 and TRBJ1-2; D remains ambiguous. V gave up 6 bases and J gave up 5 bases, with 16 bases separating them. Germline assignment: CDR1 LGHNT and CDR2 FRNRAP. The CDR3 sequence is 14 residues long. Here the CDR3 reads CASGSGEAGYGYTF. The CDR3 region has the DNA TGTGCTAGTGGCTCCGGGGAGGCGGGGTATGGCTACACCTTC. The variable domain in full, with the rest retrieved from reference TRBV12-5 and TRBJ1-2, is DARVTQTPRHKVTEMGQEVTMRCQPILGHNTVFWYRQTMMQGLELLAYFRNRAPLDDSGMPKDRFSAEMPDATLATLKIQPSEPRDSAVYFCASGSGEAGYGYTFGSGTRLTVV.

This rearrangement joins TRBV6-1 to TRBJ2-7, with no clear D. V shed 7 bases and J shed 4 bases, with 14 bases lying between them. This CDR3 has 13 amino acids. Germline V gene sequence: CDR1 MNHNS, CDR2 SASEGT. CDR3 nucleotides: TGTGCCAGCACTGTTTACACCAATTACGAGCAGTACTTC. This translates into CASTVYTNYEQYF.

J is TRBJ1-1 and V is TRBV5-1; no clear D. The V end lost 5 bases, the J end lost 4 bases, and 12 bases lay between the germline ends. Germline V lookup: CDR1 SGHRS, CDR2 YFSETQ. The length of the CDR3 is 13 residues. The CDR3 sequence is CASSSQVRTEAFF. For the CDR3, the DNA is TGCGCCAGCAGTTCGCAGGTACGCACTGAAGCTTTCTTT. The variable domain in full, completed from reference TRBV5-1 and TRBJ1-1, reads KAGVTQTPRYLIKTRGQQVTLSCSPISGHRSVSWYQQTPGQGLQFLFEYFSETQRNKGNFPGRFSGRQFSNSRSEMNVSTLELGDSALYLCASSSQVRTEAFFGQGTRLTVV.

DNA for the CDR3: TGTGCCAGCAGTCTACGACTCGGTGGCTACACCTTC. It translates to CASSLRLGGYTF. The rearrangement joins TRBV28 to TRBJ1-2; D unresolved. CDR3 size: 12 residues. Trimming stripped 5 bases from V and 7 bases from J, with 11 bases between. Germline values: CDR1 MDHEN, CDR2 SYDVKM.

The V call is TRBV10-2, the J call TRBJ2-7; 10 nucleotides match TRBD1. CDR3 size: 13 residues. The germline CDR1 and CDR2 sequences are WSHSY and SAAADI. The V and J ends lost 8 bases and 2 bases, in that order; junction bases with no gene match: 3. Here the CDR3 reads CASAGTGAYEQYF. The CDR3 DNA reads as TGCGCCAGCGCCGGGACAGGGGCCTACGAGCAGTACTTC.

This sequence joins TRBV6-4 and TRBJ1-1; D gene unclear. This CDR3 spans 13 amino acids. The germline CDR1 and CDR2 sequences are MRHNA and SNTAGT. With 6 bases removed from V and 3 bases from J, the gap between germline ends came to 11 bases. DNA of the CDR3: TGTGCCAGCAGAGAGACGGCGGACACTGAAGCTTTCTTT. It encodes CASRETADTEAFF.

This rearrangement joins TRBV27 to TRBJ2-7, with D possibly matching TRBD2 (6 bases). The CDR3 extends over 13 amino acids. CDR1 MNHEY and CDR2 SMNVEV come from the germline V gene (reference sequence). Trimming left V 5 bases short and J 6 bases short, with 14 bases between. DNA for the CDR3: TGTGCCAGCAGTACCCGGGAGTCACCCGAGCAGTACTTC. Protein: CASSTRESPEQYF.

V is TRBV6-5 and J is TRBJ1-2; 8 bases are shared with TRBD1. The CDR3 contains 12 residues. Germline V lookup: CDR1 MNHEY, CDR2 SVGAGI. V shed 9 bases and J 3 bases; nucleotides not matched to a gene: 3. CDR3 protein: CASPQGDYGYTF. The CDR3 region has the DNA TGTGCCAGTCCACAGGGGGACTATGGCTACACCTTC.

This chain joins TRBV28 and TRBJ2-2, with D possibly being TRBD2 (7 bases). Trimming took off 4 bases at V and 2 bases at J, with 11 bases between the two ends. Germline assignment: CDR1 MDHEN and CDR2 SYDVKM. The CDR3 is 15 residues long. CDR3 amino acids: CASSSRGGNTGELFF. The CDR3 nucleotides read TGTGCCAGCAGTTCAAGGGGGGGAAACACCGGGGAGCTGTTTTTT.

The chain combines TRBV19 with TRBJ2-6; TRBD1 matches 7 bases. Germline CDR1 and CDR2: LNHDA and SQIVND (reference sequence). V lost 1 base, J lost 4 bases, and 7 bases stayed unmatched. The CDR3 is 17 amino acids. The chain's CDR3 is CASSIGTGWLGANVLTF. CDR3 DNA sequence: TGTGCCAGTAGTATAGGGACAGGATGGTTGGGGGCCAACGTCCTGACTTTC. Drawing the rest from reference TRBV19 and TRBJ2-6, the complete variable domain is DGGITQSPKYLFRKEGQNVTLSCEQNLNHDAMYWYRQDPGQGLRLIYYSQIVNDFQKGDIAEGYSVSREKKESFPLTVTSAQKNPTAFYLCASSIGTGWLGANVLTFGAGSRLTVL.

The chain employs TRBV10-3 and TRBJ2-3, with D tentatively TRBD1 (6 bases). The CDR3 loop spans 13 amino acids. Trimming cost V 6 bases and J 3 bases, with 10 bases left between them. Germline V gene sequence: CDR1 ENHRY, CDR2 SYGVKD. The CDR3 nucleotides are TGTGCCATCAGGCCGGGACAAACAGATACGCAGTATTTT. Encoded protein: CAIRPGQTDTQYF.

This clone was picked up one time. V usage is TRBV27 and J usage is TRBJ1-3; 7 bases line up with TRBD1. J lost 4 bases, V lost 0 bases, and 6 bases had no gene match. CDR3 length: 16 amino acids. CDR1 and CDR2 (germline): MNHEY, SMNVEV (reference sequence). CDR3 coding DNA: TGTGCCAGCAGTTTATCGAGTACAGGGGTCGGAAACACCATATATTTT. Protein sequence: CASSLSSTGVGNTIYF.

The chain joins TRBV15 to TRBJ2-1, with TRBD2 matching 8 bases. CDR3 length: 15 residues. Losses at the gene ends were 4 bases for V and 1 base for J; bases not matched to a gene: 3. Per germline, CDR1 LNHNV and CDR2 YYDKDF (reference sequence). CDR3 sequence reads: CATSKGLESYNEQFF. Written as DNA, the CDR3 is TGTGCCACCAGCAAGGGACTAGAATCCTACAATGAGCAGTTCTTC.

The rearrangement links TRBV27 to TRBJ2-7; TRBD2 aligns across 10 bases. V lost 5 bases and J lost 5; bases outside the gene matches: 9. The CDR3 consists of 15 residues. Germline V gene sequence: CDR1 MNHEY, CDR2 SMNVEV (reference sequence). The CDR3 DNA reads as TGTGCCAGCAGTCTCACTAGCGGGGTAGGCCACGAGCAGTACTTC. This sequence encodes CASSLTSGVGHEQYF.

As DNA, the CDR3 is TGCGCCAGCAGCCTTGCCAGACTAGCGGCCAACAATGAGCAGTTCTTC. Translating gives CASSLARLAANNEQFF. The V and J genes are TRBV4-3 and TRBJ2-1; the match to TRBD2 covers 9 bases. The junction had 9 bases not matched to a gene; V was cut back by 4 bases and J by 5 bases. The CDR3 spans 16 residues. In germline, CDR1 is LGHNA, CDR2 YSLEER.

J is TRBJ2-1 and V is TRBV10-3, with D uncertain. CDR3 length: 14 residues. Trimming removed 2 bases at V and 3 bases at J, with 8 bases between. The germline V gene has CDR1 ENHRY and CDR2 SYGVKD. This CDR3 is CAISEQVDYNEQFF. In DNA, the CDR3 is TGTGCCATCAGTGAGCAGGTCGACTACAATGAGCAGTTCTTC.

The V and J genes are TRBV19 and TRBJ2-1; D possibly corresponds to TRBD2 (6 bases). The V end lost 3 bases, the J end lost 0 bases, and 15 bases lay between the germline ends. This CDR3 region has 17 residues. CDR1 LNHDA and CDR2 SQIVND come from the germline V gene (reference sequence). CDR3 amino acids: CASSIFSSDVSYNEQFF. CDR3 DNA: TGTGCCAGTAGTATTTTTTCTAGCGACGTCTCCTACAATGAGCAGTTCTTC.

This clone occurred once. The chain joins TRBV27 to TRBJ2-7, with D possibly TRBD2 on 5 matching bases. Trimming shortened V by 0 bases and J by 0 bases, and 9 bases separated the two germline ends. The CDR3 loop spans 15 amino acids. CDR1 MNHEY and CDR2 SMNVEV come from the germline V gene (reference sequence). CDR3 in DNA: TGTGCCAGCAGTTTATCGGGAGCCCCCTCCTACGAGCAGTACTTC. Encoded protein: CASSLSGAPSYEQYF.

DNA of the CDR3: TGTGCCAGCAGCGTAGACAGCCGGGAGACCCAGTACTTC. This translates into CASSVDSRETQYF. The J gene is TRBJ2-5, the V gene TRBV9; D is unclear. The CDR3 length is 13 residues. CDR1 and CDR2 (germline): SGDLS, YYNGEE. The V and J ends lost 0 bases and 5 bases respectively, with 8 bases between them. The variable domain in full, with the rest retrieved from reference TRBV9 and TRBJ2-5, is DSGVTQTPKHLITATGQRVTLRCSPRSGDLSVYWYQQSLDQGLQFLIQYYNGEERAKGNILERFSAQQFPDLHSELNLSSLELGDSALYFCASSVDSRETQYFGPGTRLLVL.

The CDR3 loop reads CASSHPIANRGIDEQFF. The CDR3, as DNA: TGTGCCAGCAGCCACCCCATCGCGAACCGGGGGATAGATGAGCAGTTCTTC. The chain recombines TRBV14 with TRBJ2-1; D perhaps matches TRBD2 (6 bases). This CDR3 region has 17 residues. Between the trimmed V and J ends, which lost 3 bases and 8 bases, there was a span of 23 bases. Germline V lookup: CDR1 SGHDN, CDR2 FVKESK.

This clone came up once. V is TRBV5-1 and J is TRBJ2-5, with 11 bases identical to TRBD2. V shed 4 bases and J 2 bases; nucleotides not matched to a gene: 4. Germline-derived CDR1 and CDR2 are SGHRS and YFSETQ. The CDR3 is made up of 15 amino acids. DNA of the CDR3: TGCGCCAGCAGCCCGGGACTAGCGGTGCAAGAGACCCAGTACTTC. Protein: CASSPGLAVQETQYF.

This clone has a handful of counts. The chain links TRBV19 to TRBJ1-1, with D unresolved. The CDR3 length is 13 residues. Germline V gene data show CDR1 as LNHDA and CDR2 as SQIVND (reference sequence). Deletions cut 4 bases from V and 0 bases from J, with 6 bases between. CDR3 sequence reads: CASSTSMNTEAFF. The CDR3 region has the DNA TGTGCCAGTAGTACATCAATGAACACTGAAGCTTTCTTT.

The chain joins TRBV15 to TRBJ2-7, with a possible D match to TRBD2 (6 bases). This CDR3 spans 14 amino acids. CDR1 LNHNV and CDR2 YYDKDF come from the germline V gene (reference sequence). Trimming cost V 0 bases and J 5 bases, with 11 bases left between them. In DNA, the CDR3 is TGTGCCACCAGCAGAGATCGAGGCGGGAACGAGCAGTACTTC. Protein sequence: CATSRDRGGNEQYF.

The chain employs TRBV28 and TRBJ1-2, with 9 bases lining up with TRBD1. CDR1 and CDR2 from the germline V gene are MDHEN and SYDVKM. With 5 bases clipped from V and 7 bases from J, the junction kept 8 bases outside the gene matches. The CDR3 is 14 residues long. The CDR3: CASSGTGLLSGYTF. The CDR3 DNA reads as TGTGCCAGCAGTGGGACAGGGTTGCTGTCTGGCTACACCTTC.

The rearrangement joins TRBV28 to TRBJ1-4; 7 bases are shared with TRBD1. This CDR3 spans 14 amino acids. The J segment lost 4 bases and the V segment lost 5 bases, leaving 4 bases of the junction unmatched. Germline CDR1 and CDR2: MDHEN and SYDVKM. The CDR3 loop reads CASSSRDSNEKLFF. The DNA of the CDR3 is TGTGCCAGCAGTAGCCGGGACAGTAATGAAAAACTGTTTTTT.

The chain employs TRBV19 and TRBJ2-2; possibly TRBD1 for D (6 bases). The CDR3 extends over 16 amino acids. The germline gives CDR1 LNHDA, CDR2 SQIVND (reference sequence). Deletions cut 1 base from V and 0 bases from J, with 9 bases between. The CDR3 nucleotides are TGTGCCAGTAGTATAGTACAGGGCGCGAACACCGGGGAGCTGTTTTTT. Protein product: CASSIVQGANTGELFF. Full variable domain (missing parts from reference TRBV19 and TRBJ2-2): DGGITQSPKYLFRKEGQNVTLSCEQNLNHDAMYWYRQDPGQGLRLIYYSQIVNDFQKGDIAEGYSVSREKKESFPLTVTSAQKNPTAFYLCASSIVQGANTGELFFGEGSRLTVL.

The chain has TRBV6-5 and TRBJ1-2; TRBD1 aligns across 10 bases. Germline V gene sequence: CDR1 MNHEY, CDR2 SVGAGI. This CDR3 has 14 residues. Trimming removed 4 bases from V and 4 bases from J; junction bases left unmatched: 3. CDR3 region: CASSWTGGSYGYTF. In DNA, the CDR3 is TGTGCCAGCAGTTGGACAGGGGGTTCCTATGGCTACACCTTC.

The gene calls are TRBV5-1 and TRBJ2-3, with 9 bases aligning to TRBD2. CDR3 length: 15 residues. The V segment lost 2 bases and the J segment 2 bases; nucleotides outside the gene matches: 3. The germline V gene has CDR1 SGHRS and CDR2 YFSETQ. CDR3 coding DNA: TGCGCCAGCAGCTTTGCGGGAGGGCCCACAGATACGCAGTATTTT. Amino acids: CASSFAGGPTDTQYF. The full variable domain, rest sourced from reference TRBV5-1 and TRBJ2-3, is KAGVTQTPRYLIKTRGQQVTLSCSPISGHRSVSWYQQTPGQGLQFLFEYFSETQRNKGNFPGRFSGRQFSNSRSEMNVSTLELGDSALYLCASSFAGGPTDTQYFGPGTRLTVL.

CDR3 protein: CASSDKGGHEQYF. In nucleotides, the CDR3 is TGTGCCAGCAGTGATAAAGGGGGCCACGAGCAGTACTTC. The chain couples TRBV25-1 to TRBJ2-7; 7 nucleotides line up with TRBD1. The J segment lost 5 bases and the V segment lost 3 bases, leaving 4 bases of the junction unmatched. This CDR3 is 13 amino acids long. CDR1 and CDR2 from the germline V gene are MGHDK and SYGVNS.